This TCR beta chain was observed in a study of early T cells in non-severe SARS-CoV-2 infection. TCRdb fed the 5' RACE reads into MiXCR, producing one record per CDR3 protein. This repertoire shows about 50,000 distinct CDR3 sequences, about 15% found once; its top ten account for 4.1%. The CDR3 has 18 residues. The ends were cut back, 4 bases at V and 0 bases at J, with 16 bases in the middle. In germline, CDR1 is LGHDT, CDR2 YNNKEL (reference sequence). This clonotype occurred a few times. The V gene is TRBV3-1, the J gene TRBJ2-6; perhaps TRBD1 as D (6 bases). The sequencing here drew on whole blood, taken at baseline. This TCR was recovered from an adult who was a healthcare worker with PCR-confirmed SARS-CoV-2 infection or an uninfected control (not recorded which). CDR3 DNA sequence: TGTGCCAGCAGCCTCTACCTGAGGACAGCCTCTGGGGCCAACGTCCTGACTTTC. Protein sequence: CASSLYLRTASGANVLTF. The full variable domain, rest sourced from reference TRBV3-1 and TRBJ2-6, is DTAVSQTPKYLVTQMGNDKSIKCEQNLGHDTMYWYKQDSKKFLKIMFSYNNKELIINETVPNRFSPKSPDKAHLNLHINSLELGDSAVYFCASSLYLRTASGANVLTFGAGSRLTVL.